These T cell receptor beta chains were read from a single sample in a study of blood T cell repertoires in COVID-19. Here immunoSEQ multiplex PCR was the method, and the copy in TCRdb shows in-frame clones only, minus some. The table has around 180,000 clones, about 88% seen once. Sequenced sample: peripheral blood. Every receptor here comes from a woman aged 25-40 years with active or convalescent COVID-19. The conserved cysteine and the conserved F or W are not part of the CDR3 here.

TRBV7-9,TRBJ1-2,ASSRTADSNYGYT
TRBV25-1,TRBJ1-5,ASSGGGSNQPQH
TRBV6-5,TRBJ1-6,ASDEQGAGSPLH
TRBV7-6,TRBJ2-1,ASSLASGGAIEQF
TRBV7-8,TRBJ2-3,ASSSQEGIRTDTQY
TRBV27,TRBJ2-1,ANGTGIGNEQF
TRBV30,TRBJ2-7,AWSAGTDSSYEQY
TRBV4-1,TRBJ2-1,ASSQDRLAFNEQF
TRBV7-9,TRBJ1-1,ASSLMGPNTEAF
TRBV18,TRBJ2-3,ASSPLLAGGRTDTQY
TRBV7-7,TRBJ2-3,ASSRGNSITDTQY
TRBV9,TRBJ1-4,ASSVEVQREKLF
TRBV7-2,TRBJ2-3,ASSLGGRSSDTQY
TRBV18,TRBJ1-2,ASSPKQGGANYGYT
TRBV19,TRBJ2-3,ASTPSSSGGTDTQY
TRBV28,TRBJ1-4,ATQRGTGGEKLF
TRBV3-1/TRBV3-2,TRBJ2-3,ASSQGPGGDTQY
TRBV29-1,TRBJ1-2,SVVMSASGTDNHGYT
TRBV5-1,TRBJ2-2,ASTLAGVSTGELF
TRBV11-2,TRBJ1-2,ASSLEQGGYT
TRBV19,TRBJ1-1,ASSIGQGITEAF
TRBV7-6,TRBJ2-1,ASSLALLGDRGLNEQF
TRBV5-6,TRBJ2-7,ASSLGAGLKAYEQY
TRBV24-1,TRBJ2-5,ATRTSGGPMSQETQY
TRBV15,TRBJ1-1,ATRANTEAF
TRBV24-1,TRBJ2-1,ATSDWRAIEQF